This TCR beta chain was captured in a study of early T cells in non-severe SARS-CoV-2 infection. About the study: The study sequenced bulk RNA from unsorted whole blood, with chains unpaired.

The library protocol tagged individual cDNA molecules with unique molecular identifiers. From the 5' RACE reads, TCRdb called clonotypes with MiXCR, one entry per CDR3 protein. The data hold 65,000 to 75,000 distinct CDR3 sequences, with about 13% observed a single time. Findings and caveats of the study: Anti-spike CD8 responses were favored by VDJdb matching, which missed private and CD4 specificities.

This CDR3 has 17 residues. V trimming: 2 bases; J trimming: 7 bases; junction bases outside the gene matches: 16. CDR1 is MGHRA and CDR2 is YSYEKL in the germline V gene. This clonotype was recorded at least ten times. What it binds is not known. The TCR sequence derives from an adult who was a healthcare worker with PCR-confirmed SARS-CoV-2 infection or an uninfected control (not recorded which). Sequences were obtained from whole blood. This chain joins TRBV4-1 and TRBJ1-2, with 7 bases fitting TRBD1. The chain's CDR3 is CASSQLNPDQGVLGYTF. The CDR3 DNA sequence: TGCGCCAGCAGCCAATTAAACCCCGACCAGGGGGTTCTTGGCTACACCTTC.